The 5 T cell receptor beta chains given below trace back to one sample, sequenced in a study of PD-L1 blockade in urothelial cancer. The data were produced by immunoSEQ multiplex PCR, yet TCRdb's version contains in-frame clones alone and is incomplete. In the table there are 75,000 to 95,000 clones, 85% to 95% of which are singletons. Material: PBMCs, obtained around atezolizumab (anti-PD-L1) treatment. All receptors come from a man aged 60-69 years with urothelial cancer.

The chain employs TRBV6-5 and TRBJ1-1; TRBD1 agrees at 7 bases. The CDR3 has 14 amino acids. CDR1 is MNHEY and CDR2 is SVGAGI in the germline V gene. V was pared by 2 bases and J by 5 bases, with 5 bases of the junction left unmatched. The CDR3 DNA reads TGTGCCAGCAGTTACCGAACAGGGGCGACTGAAGCTTTCTTT. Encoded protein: CASSYRTGATEAFF.

CDR3 sequence: CASAAGGLGEQYF. CDR3 nucleotides: TGTGCCAGCGCCGCGGGGGGGCTGGGCGAGCAGTACTTC. J is TRBJ2-7 and V is TRBV11-2, with TRBD2 matching 9 bases. CDR3 size: 13 residues. The trim removed 8 bases at V and 6 bases at J, leaving 8 bases unmatched. The V gene's germline CDR1 is SGHAT and CDR2 FQNNGV.

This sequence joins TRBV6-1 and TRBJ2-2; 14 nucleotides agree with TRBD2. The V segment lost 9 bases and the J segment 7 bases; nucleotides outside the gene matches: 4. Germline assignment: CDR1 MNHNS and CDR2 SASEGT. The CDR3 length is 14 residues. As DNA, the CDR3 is TGTGCCAGGGCGGGACTAGCGGGGGACGGGGAGCTGTTTTTT. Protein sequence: CARAGLAGDGELFF.

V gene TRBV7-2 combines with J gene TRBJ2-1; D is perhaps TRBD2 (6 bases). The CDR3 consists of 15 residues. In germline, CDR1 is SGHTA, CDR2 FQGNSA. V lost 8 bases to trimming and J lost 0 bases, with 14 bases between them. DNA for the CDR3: TGTGCCAGCTTGATGTTAGCGGACTCCTACAATGAGCAGTTCTTC. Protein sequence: CASLMLADSYNEQFF. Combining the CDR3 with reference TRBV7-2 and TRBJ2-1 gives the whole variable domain GAGVSQSPSNKVTEKGKDVELRCDPISGHTALYWYRQSLGQGLEFLIYFQGNSAPDKSGLPSDRFSAERTGGSVSTLTIQRTQQEDSAVYLCASLMLADSYNEQFFGPGTRLTVL.

This CDR3 reads CASSQNDRSYGYTF. The CDR3 region has the DNA TGCGCCAGCAGCCAAAACGACAGAAGCTATGGCTACACCTTC. The chain joins TRBV4-3 to TRBJ1-2; a weak D match, TRBD1 (5 bases). Germline CDR1 LGHNA, CDR2 YSLEER. The CDR3 covers 14 residues. The V end lost 2 bases, the J end lost 4 bases, and 11 bases lay between the germline ends.